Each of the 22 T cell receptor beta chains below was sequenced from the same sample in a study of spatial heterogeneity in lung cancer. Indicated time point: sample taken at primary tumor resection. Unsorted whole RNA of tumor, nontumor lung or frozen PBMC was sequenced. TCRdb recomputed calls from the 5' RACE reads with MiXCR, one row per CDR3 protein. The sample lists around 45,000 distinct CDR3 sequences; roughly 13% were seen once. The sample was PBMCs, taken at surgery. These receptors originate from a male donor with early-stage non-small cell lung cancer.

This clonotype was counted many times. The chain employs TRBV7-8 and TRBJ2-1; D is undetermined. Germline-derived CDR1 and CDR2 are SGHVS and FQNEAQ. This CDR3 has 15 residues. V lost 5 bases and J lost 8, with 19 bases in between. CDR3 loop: CASSRNRNFRDEQFF. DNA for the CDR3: TGTGCCAGCAGCAGAAACCGAAACTTTAGGGATGAGCAGTTCTTC.

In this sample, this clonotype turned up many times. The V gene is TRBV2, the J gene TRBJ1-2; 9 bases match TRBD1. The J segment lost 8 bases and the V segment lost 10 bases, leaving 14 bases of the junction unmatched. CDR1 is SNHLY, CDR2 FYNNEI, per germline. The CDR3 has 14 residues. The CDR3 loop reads CATTYGDRVSGYTF. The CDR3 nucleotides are TGTGCCACCACCTACGGGGACAGGGTGTCGGGCTACACCTTC.

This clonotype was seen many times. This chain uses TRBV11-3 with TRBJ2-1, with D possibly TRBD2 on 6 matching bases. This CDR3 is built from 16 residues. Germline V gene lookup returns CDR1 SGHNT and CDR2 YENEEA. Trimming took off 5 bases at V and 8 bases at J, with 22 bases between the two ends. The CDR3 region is CASSLGKRAGEDEQFF. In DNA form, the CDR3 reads TGTGCCAGCAGCCTAGGAAAGCGGGCCGGGGAGGATGAGCAGTTCTTC.

This CDR3 reads CASSPSFGSGQYEQYF. CDR3 bases: TGTGCCAGCAGCCCCTCATTTGGGAGCGGCCAATACGAGCAGTACTTC. The chain links TRBV27 to TRBJ2-7; D may be TRBD2 (5 bases). The germline CDR1 and CDR2 sequences are MNHEY and SMNVEV (reference sequence). With 6 bases removed from V and 4 bases from J, the gap between germline ends came to 22 bases. The CDR3 spans 16 residues.

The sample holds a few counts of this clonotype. The CDR3 loop reads CASSRTGNTEAFF. The CDR3 nucleotides read TGTGCCAGCAGCCGCACAGGGAACACTGAAGCTTTCTTT. J is TRBJ1-1 and V is TRBV7-9; tentative D call: TRBD1 (5 bases). V lost 5 bases to trimming and J lost 1 base, with 8 bases between them. The CDR3 runs 13 residues. CDR1 SEHNR and CDR2 FQNEAQ come from the germline V gene (reference sequence).

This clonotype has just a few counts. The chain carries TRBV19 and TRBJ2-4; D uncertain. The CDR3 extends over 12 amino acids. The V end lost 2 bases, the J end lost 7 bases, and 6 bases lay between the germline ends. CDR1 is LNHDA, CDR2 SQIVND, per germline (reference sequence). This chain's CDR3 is CASSITGNIQYF. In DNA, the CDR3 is TGTGCCAGTAGTATAACCGGGAACATTCAGTACTTC. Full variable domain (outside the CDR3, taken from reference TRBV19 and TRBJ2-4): DGGITQSPKYLFRKEGQNVTLSCEQNLNHDAMYWYRQDPGQGLRLIYYSQIVNDFQKGDIAEGYSVSREKKESFPLTVTSAQKNPTAFYLCASSITGNIQYFGAGTRLSVL.

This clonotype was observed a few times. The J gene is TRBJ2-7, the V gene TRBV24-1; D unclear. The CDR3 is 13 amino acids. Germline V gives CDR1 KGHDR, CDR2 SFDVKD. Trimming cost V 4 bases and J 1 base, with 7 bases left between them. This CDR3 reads CATSDPQSYEQYF. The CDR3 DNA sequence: TGTGCCACCAGTGACCCACAATCCTACGAGCAGTACTTC.

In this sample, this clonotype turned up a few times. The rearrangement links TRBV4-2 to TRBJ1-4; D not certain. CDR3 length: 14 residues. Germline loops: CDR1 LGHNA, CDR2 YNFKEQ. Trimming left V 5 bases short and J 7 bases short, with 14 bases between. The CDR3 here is CASSNQDLAEKLFF. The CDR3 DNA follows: TGTGCCAGCAGCAATCAGGACTTGGCTGAAAAACTGTTTTTT.

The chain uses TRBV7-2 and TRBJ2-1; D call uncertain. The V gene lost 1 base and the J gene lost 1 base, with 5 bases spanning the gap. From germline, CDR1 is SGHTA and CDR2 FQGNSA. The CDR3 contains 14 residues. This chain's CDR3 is CASSLEPSYNEQFF. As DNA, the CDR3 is TGTGCCAGCAGCTTAGAGCCTTCCTACAATGAGCAGTTCTTC.

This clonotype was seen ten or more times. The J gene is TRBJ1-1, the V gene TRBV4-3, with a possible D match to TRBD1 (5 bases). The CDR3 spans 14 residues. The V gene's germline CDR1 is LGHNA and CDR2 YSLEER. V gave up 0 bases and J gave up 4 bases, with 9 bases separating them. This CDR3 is CASSQEGVGTEAFF. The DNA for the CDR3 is TGCGCCAGCAGCCAAGAGGGGGTGGGCACTGAAGCTTTCTTT.

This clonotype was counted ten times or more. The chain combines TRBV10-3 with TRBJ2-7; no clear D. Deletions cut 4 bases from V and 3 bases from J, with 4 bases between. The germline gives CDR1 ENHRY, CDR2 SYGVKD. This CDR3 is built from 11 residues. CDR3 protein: CAISGGYEQYF. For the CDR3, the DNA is TGTGCCATCAGTGGGGGCTACGAGCAGTACTTC.

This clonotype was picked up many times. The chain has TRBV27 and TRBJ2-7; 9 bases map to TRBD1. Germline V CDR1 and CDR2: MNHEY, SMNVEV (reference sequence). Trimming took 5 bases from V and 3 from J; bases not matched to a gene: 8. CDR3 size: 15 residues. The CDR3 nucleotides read TGTGCCAGCAGTGCCGGGACAGGGTCTTTCTACGAGCAGTACTTC. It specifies CASSAGTGSFYEQYF.

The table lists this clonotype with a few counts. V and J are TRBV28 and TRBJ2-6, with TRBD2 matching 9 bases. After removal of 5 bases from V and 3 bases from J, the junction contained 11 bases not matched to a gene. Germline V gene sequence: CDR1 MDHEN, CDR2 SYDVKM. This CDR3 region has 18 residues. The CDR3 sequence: CASSLTLAGVRGANVLTF. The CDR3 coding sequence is TGTGCCAGCAGTCTCACCTTAGCGGGAGTACGTGGGGCCAACGTCCTGACTTTC. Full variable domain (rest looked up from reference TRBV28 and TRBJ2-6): DVKVTQSSRYLVKRTGEKVFLECVQDMDHENMFWYRQDPGLGLRLIYFSYDVKMKEKGDIPEGYSVSREKKERFSLILESASTNQTSMYLCASSLTLAGVRGANVLTFGAGSRLTVL.

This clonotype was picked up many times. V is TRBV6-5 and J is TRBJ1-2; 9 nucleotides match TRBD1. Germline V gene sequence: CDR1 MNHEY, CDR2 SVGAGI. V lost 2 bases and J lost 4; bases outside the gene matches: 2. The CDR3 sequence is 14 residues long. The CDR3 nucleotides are TGTGCCAGCAGTTACGCGACAGGGGGCTATGGCTACACCTTC. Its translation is CASSYATGGYGYTF.

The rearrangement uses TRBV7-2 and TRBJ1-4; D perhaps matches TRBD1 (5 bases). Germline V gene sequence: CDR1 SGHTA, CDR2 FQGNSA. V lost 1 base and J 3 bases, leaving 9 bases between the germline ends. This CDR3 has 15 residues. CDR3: CASSLVSGSNEKLFF. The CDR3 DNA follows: TGTGCCAGCAGCTTAGTGTCAGGGTCTAATGAAAAACTGTTTTTT.

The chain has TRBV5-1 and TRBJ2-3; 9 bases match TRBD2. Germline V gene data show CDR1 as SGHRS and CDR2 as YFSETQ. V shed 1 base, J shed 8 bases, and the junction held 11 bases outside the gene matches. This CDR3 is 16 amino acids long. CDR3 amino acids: CASSLRAGGGAVTQYF. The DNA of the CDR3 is TGCGCCAGCAGCTTGCGGGCTGGCGGGGGGGCCGTTACGCAGTATTTT.

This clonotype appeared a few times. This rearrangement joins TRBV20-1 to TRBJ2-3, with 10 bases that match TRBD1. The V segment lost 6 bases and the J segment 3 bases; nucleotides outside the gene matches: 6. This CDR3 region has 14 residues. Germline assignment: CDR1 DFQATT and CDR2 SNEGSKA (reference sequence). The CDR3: CSAGWGQGTDTQYF. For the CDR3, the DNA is TGCAGTGCGGGTTGGGGACAGGGGACAGATACGCAGTATTTT.

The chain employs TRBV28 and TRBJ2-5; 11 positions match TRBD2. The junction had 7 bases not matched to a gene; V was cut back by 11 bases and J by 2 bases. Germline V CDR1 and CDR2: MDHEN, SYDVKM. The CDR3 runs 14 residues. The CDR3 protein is CAWNSGRGQETQYF. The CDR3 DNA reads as TGTGCCTGGAATAGCGGGAGGGGTCAAGAGACCCAGTACTTC.

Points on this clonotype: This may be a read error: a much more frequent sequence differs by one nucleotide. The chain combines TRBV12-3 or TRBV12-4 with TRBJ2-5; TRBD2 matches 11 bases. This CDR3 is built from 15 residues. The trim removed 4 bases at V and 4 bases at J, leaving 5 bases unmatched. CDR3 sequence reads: CASSSTTSGIETQYF. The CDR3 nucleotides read TGTGCCAGCAGTTCGACGACTAGCGGGATAGAGACCCAGTACTTC.

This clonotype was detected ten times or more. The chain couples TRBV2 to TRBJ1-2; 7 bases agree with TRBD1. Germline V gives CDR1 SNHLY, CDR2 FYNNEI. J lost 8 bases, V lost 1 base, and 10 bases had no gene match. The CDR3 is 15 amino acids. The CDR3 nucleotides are TGTGCCAGCAGTGAAGAGACAGGGTCATGGAGGGGCTACACCTTC. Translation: CASSEETGSWRGYTF.

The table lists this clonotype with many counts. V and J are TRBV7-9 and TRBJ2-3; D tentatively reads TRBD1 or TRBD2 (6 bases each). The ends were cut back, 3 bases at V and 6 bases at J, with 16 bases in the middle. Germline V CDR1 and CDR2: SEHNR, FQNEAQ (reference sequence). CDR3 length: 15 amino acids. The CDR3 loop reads CASSFSVGGPDTQYF. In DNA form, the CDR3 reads TGTGCCAGCAGCTTCTCGGTGGGGGGCCCGGATACGCAGTATTTT.

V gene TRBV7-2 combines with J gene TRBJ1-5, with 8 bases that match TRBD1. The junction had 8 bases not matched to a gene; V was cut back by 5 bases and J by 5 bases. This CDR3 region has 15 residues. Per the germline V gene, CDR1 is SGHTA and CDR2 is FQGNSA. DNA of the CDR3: TGTGCCAGCAGCCCGCGGACAGGGAGCGATCAGCCCCAGCATTTT. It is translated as CASSPRTGSDQPQHF.